Detailed here is one T cell receptor beta chain. A single count supports this clone. Its antigen is currently not known. Per-nucleotide qualities are absent, and no much larger clonotype sits a single base away. The CDR3 has 15 amino acids, counting the end cysteine and phenylalanine. The entry retains the CDR3 DNA only, 45 bases that are in frame from base 1. Taken from the germline V gene (reference sequence), the CDR1 and CDR2 loops are LNHDA and SQIVND. V is cut back by 7 bases and J by 4 bases, with 11 bases in the junction unmatched. The CDR3 regions of human TCRbeta chains were analyzed by immunosequencing. The paper's processing steps were these. Repertoire TCRs were matched against a reference library of SARS-CoV-2-specific TCRs generated with the MIRA antigen-specificity platform. Breadth meant the fraction of unique TCRs that were SARS-CoV-2-associated, whereas depth meant the fraction of total T cells that were SARS-CoV-2-associated. Using the MIRA data, each spike-specific TCR was mapped to the spike region that the TCR reacts to and placed in a CD4 or CD8 class. Log10-transformed breadth and depth values were compared by one-way ANOVA with Sidak's multiple comparisons tests. TCRdb took over this immuneACCESS table, retaining in-frame rearrangements with V and J assigned. Such tables are incomplete; in checked studies, under half of the missing clones stem from an unresolved V gene, and the remainder is unexplained. That table furnishes V, J and clone size, whereas the DNA furnished D and trimming. This sample lists 100,000 to 120,000 clones; about 88% were detected once. The ten most abundant clones make up more than 1.5% of the sample.

Reading the label with the study, this specimen's time point is: baseline before first vaccination. Vaccinee samples were obtained from the UK trials COV001 and COV002, which included a single-blind randomized controlled phase 2/3 trial of AZD1222 (ChAdOx1 nCoV-19) in healthy adults. For TCRbeta chain sequencing, PBMC samples from trial participants were taken at day 0 and at day 28 after the second dose. This specimen comes from a study of T cell responses to AZD1222 COVID-19 vaccine (dated by TCRdb to the early 2020s). Notes on the research overall: AZD1222 recipients with second doses at about 4 weeks or about 12 weeks were pooled, because spike-specific TCR depth and breadth did not differ between schedules. TCR sequencing covered 230 to 250 trial participants: 207 given two doses of AZD1222 and approximately 26 given two doses of MenACWY control vaccine. Trial participants were enrolled into age subgroups of 18-55, 56-69 and 70-plus years, which contained roughly 150, 30 and 60 TCR-sequenced participants, respectively.

Paper-wide results and their limitations: Most participants were white British and females outnumbered males, and the authors suggested that clonal diversity may have been underestimated. Because no day 14 peak-response samples were available, repertoires were characterized only after the peak T cell response. Conclusions about previously exposed vaccinees are limited because only six or seven AZD1222 recipients were SARS-CoV-2 seropositive at baseline. Reportedly, close to half of the unique spike-specific TCRs recognized epitopes lying outside the regions that are mutated in the B.1.351 and B.1.1.7 variants. After two AZD1222 doses, spike-specific TCR breadth and depth were significantly higher than at day 0 and than in MenACWY recipients. The vaccine-associated CD4 TCRs covered the entire spike protein, and the dominant responses fell in regions 160-218 and 743-854. In the small 56-69-year group, the increase in depth fell short of significance, most likely because of low power.

The clonotype originates from an adult in good health. The source was peripheral blood, collected on day 0 of AZD1222 vaccination. The chain was built from TRBV19 and TRBJ2-7; TRBD1 fits 9 bases in the junction. The CDR3 amino acid sequence is: CASTAAGTGKYEQYF. The DNA reads TGTGCCAGTACCGCAGCGGGGACAGGGAAATACGAGCAGTACTTC.